Presented here are 7 T cell receptor beta chains from one specimen sequenced in a study of T cell responses to AZD1222 COVID-19 vaccine. This table comes from immunoSEQ multiplex PCR, and its TCRdb copy is limited to in-frame clones, with some not included. The sample consists of roughly 160,000 clones, 87% of them appearing once. The sample was peripheral blood, taken 28 days after the second AZD1222 dose. Receptors originate from an adult who received the AZD1222 COVID-19 vaccine.

This chain links TRBV12-3 or TRBV12-4 with TRBJ1-1; tentative D call: TRBD1 (6 bases). The CDR3 extends over 12 amino acids. The germline V and J ends were trimmed by 8 bases and 4 bases, with 11 bases remaining between them. CDR3 sequence reads: CASRGPGTEAFF. As DNA, the CDR3 is TGTGCCAGCCGGGGGCCTGGCACTGAAGCTTTCTTT.

This clone was seen a handful of times. V usage is TRBV18 and J usage is TRBJ1-5; tentative D call: TRBD1 (5 bases). V lost 5 bases and J lost 9, with 8 bases in between. Looked up from germline, CDR1 is KGHSH and CDR2 is LQKENI. The CDR3 runs 11 residues. The CDR3 DNA sequence: TGTGCCAGCTCAGAAAGGGGGCCCCAGCATTTT. Translating it yields CASSERGPQHF.

CDR3 sequence (DNA): TGTGCCAGCAGCCAAAGGCTGGCCCAAAGCCCTGAAGCTTTCTTT. It encodes CASSQRLAQSPEAFF. The chain links TRBV3-1 (or the pseudogene TRBV3-2) to TRBJ1-1; no clear D gene. The V and J ends lost 2 bases and 6 bases respectively, with 16 bases between them. CDR1 LGHDT and CDR2 YNNKEL come from the germline V gene (reference sequence). CDR3 length equals 15 residues.

The chain employs TRBV5-1 and TRBJ2-3, with D maybe TRBD2 (5 bases). The CDR3 totals 16 residues. V shed 4 bases and J shed 1 base, with 16 bases lying between them. Germline V gene lookup returns CDR1 SGHRS and CDR2 YFSETQ. The CDR3 reads CASSPAAGGRTDTQYF. For the CDR3, the DNA is TGCGCCAGCAGCCCCGCTGCGGGTGGGCGCACAGATACGCAGTATTTT. Supplemented by reference TRBV5-1 and TRBJ2-3, the full variable domain reads KAGVTQTPRYLIKTRGQQVTLSCSPISGHRSVSWYQQTPGQGLQFLFEYFSETQRNKGNFPGRFSGRQFSNSRSEMNVSTLELGDSALYLCASSPAAGGRTDTQYFGPGTRLTVL.

The chain employs TRBV6-6 and TRBJ2-5, with D uncertain. V gave up 6 bases and J gave up 4 bases, with 15 bases separating them. Germline V gives CDR1 MNHNY, CDR2 SVGAGI (reference sequence). The CDR3 has 14 amino acids. The CDR3 loop reads CASSRDSSSETQYF. The CDR3 DNA is TGTGCCAGCAGCCGTGACTCTTCCTCAGAGACCCAGTACTTC.

The CDR3 DNA follows: TGTGCCAGCAGCTTCGGTTTAGGGGGGTTGAACACCGGGGAGCTGTTTTTT. This codes for CASSFGLGGLNTGELFF. The rearrangement uses TRBV7-8 and TRBJ2-2; D tentatively reads TRBD1 or TRBD2 (6 bases each). CDR1 and CDR2 (germline): SGHVS, FQNEAQ. The CDR3 loop spans 17 amino acids. Between the trimmed V and J ends, which lost 3 bases and 1 base, there was a span of 15 bases. Supplemented by reference TRBV7-8 and TRBJ2-2, the full variable domain reads GAGVSQSPRYKVAKRGQDVALRCDPISGHVSLFWYQQALGQGPEFLTYFQNEAQLDKSGLPSDRFFAERPEGSVSTLKIQRTQQEDSAVYLCASSFGLGGLNTGELFFGEGSRLTVL.

The sample holds a few counts of this clone. Mismatch with germline at one junction end may stem from a read error. The rearrangement links TRBV9 to TRBJ1-2; D may be TRBD1 (6 bases). This CDR3 region has 12 residues. Germline CDR1 is SGDLS and CDR2 is YYNGEE. DNA for the CDR3: TGTGCCAGCAGCGTCAGGGACGGACAGTTGGTCTTC. Amino acid sequence: CASSVRDGQLVF.